This T cell receptor (beta chain) comes out of a study of blood T cells in healthy people across ages. For the study at large: About one barcoded beta molecule was captured per two T cells (by template switching).

Healthy Caucasians from Russia aged about 6 to 100 served as donors. Unmatched junction bases numbered 6, after V lost 7 bases and J lost 5 bases. Per germline, CDR1 SEHNR and CDR2 FQNEAQ (reference sequence). The CDR3 runs 14 residues. Using a J-beta primer mix together with a sample-barcoded 5' primer, a second PCR was run for about 6 to 12 cycles. One entry per CDR3 protein results from TCRdb running MiXCR on the 5' RACE reads. The table records nearly 1 million distinct CDR3 sequences, roughly 51% of them present only once. The chain links TRBV7-9 to TRBJ2-3; 10 nucleotides agree with TRBD2. This TCR came from a woman aged 55-75 years in good health. Sequencing was carried out using blood. The CDR3 nucleotides read TGTGCCAGCATCCTAGCGGGAGCAATAGATACGCAGTATTTT. Translation gives CASILAGAIDTQYF.